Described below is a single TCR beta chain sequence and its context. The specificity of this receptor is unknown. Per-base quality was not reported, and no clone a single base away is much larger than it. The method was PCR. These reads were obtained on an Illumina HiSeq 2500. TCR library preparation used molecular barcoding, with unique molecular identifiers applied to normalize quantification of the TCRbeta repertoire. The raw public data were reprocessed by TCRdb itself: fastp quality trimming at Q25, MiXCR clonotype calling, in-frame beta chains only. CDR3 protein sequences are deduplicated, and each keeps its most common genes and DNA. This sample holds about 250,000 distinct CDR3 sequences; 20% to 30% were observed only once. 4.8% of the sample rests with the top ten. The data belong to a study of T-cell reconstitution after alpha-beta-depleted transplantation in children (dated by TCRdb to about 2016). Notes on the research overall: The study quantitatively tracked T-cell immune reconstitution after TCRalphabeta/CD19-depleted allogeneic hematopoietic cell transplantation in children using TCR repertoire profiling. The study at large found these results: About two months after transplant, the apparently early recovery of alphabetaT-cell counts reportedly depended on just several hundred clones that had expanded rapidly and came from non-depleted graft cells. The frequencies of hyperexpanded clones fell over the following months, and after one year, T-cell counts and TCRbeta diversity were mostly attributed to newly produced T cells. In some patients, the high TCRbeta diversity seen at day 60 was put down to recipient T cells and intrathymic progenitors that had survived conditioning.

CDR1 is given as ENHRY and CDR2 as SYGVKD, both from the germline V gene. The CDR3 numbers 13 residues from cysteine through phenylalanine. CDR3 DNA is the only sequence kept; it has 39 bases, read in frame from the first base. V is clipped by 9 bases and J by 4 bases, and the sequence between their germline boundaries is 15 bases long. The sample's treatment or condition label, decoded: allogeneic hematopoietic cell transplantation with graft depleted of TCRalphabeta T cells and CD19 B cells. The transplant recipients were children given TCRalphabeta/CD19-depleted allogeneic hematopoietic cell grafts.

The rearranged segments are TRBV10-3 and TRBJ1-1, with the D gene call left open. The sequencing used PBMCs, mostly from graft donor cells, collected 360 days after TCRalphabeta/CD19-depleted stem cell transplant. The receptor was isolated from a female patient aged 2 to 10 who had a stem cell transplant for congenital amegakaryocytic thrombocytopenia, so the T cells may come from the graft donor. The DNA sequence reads TGTGCCATAGGAGCGGAAAAGGGCACTGAAGCTTTCTTT. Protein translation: CAIGAEKGTEAFF.